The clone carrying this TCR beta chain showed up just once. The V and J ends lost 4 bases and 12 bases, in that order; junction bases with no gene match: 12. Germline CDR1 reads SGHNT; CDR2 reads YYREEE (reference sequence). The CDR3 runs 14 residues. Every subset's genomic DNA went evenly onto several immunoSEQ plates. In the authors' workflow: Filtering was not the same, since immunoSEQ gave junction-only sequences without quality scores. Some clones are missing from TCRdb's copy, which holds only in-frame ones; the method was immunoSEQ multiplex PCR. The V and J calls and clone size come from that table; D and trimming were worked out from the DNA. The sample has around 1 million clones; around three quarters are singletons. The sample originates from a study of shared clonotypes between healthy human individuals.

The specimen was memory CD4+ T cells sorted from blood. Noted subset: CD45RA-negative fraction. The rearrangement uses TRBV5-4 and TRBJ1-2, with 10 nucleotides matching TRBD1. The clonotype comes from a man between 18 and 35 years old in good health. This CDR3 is CASSPGGDRGFNTF. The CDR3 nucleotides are TGTGCCAGCAGCCCTGGTGGGGACAGGGGCTTTAACACCTTC.